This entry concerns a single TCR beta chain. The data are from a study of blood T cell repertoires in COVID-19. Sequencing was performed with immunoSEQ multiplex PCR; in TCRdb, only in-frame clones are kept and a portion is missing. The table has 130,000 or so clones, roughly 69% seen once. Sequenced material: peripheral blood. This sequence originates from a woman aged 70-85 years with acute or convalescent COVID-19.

The CDR3 nucleotides read TGTGCCAGCAGCTCGGGACTGAGAAACACCGGGGAGCTGTTTTTT. As protein: CASSSGLRNTGELFF. This chain connects TRBV11-2 to TRBJ2-2, with D maybe TRBD2 (6 bases). V lost 4 bases and J 2 bases, leaving 11 bases between the germline ends. Per germline, CDR1 SGHAT and CDR2 FQNNGV. The CDR3 totals 15 residues.